This is a list of T cell receptor beta chains from one sample in a study of blood T cell repertoires in COVID-19. Clones were read by immunoSEQ multiplex PCR, and TCRdb kept only the in-frame ones, dropping some. Among roughly 250,000 clones listed, roughly 84% were seen once. Sequenced input: peripheral blood. The receptors originated from a woman between 35 and 50 years old who had recovered from COVID-19. The CDR3 runs from the conserved cysteine through the conserved F or W. Fields, in order: CDR3 protein, CDR3 DNA, D gene, V gene, J gene, clone size. The D gene is left open where the match is weak. Rows give clone size only sometimes, using once, few, many, or a class for an expanded clone.

CDR3 protein: CASSLDSFVTEAFF
CDR3 DNA: TGTGCCAGCAGCTTAGACTCCTTTGTGACTGAAGCTTTCTTT
D gene: -
V gene: TRBV7-9
J gene: TRBJ1-1
clone size: -

CDR3 protein: CASGTPGQYNEQFF
CDR3 DNA: TGTGCTAGTGGTACCCCCGGACAGTACAATGAGCAGTTCTTC
D gene: -
V gene: TRBV12-5
J gene: TRBJ2-1
clone size: -

CDR3 protein: CASRGQGMGSPLHF
CDR3 DNA: TGTGCCAGTAGGGGACAGGGAATGGGATCACCCCTCCACTTT
D gene: TRBD1
V gene: TRBV19
J gene: TRBJ1-6
clone size: once

CDR3 protein: CSASQRETQYF
CDR3 DNA: TGCAGTGCTAGCCAGCGTGAGACCCAGTACTTC
D gene: -
V gene: TRBV20-1
J gene: TRBJ2-5
clone size: -

CDR3 protein: CASRMGLAGGGGNEQFF
CDR3 DNA: TGTGCCAGCAGGATGGGACTAGCGGGAGGTGGTGGCAATGAGCAGTTCTTC
D gene: TRBD2
V gene: TRBV5-6
J gene: TRBJ2-1
clone size: once

CDR3 protein: CASSQRQDGGGYTF
CDR3 DNA: TGTGCCAGCAGCCAGAGACAGGATGGCGGGGGCTACACCTTC
D gene: -
V gene: TRBV3-1/TRBV3-2
J gene: TRBJ1-2
clone size: -

CDR3 protein: CASTRGQGVPYEQYF
CDR3 DNA: TGTGCCAGTACCAGGGGACAGGGGGTCCCCTACGAGCAGTACTTC
D gene: TRBD1
V gene: TRBV19
J gene: TRBJ2-7
clone size: -

CDR3 protein: CASSSFGSGGIPSTDTQYF
CDR3 DNA: TGTGCCAGCAGCTCCTTCGGTAGCGGGGGCATTCCTAGCACAGATACGCAGTATTTT
D gene: TRBD2
V gene: TRBV11-2
J gene: TRBJ2-3
clone size: -

CDR3 protein: CASSFPGTSRTEQFF
CDR3 DNA: TGTGCCAGCAGCTTTCCCGGGACTAGTCGTACTGAGCAGTTCTTC
D gene: TRBD2
V gene: TRBV11-3
J gene: TRBJ2-1
clone size: -

CDR3 protein: CASSPGQGRGYTF
CDR3 DNA: TGTGCCAGCAGCCCCGGACAGGGGAGAGGGTACACCTTC
D gene: TRBD1
V gene: TRBV12-3/TRBV12-4
J gene: TRBJ1-2
clone size: -

CDR3 protein: CASSWTSGSYEQFF
CDR3 DNA: TGTGCCAGTAGCTGGACTAGCGGGAGTTATGAGCAGTTCTTC
D gene: TRBD2
V gene: TRBV19
J gene: TRBJ2-1
clone size: -